The 2 T cell receptor beta chains below were found in one sample sequenced in a study of blood T cell repertoires in COVID-19. Assay used: immunoSEQ multiplex PCR; TCRdb lists only in-frame clones, some missing. The table has about 68,000 clones, roughly 85% seen once. The sample comprised peripheral blood. These receptor sequences come from a man aged 50 or older with acute or convalescent COVID-19.

The chain employs TRBV21-1 and TRBJ2-4; TRBD1 is taken as the D call from the table, unchecked against the DNA. TRBV21-1 is reported as a pseudogene. The CDR3 is made up of 12 amino acids. The CDR3 spells CASSPRVGRGYF. CDR3 coding DNA: TGTGCCAGCAGCCCCCGGGTGGGCAGGGGGTACTTC.

The J gene is TRBJ2-5, the V gene TRBV6-5; TRBD2 matches at 9 bases. This CDR3 has 15 amino acids. V lost 5 bases to trimming and J lost 2 bases; unmatched junction nucleotides: 6. In germline, CDR1 is MNHEY, CDR2 SVGAGI. The CDR3 DNA is TGTGCCAGCAGTAGGGGGACTAGCAGGCAAGAGACCCAGTACTTC. This sequence encodes CASSRGTSRQETQYF.